The 13 T cell receptor beta chains below come from one sample, sequenced in a study of CD8+ T cells in alopecia areata. The treatment here: oral pan-JAK inhibitor, 5-10 mg twice daily. Following RNA extraction, reverse transcription yielded cDNA that acted as the sequencing template. Only in-frame clones appear in the TCRdb table, and some are missing; sequencing was by immunoSEQ multiplex PCR. The sample gives fewer than 200,000 clones, approximately 57% of which show up once; 11% to 15% is in the top ten. The sample consisted of CD4+ T cells sorted from blood, taken at week 24, from a patient treated with tofacitinib. The receptors originated from a human donor with alopecia areata.

This clone has a handful of counts. The CDR3: CASSSDRVLDTQYF. CDR3 DNA: TGCGCCAGCAGCTCGGACAGGGTGCTAGATACGCAGTATTTT. The rearrangement links TRBV5-1 to TRBJ2-3; 8 bases are shared with TRBD1. V lost 3 bases to trimming and J lost 5 bases; unmatched junction nucleotides: 5. CDR3 length: 14 residues. Germline CDR1 reads SGHRS; CDR2 reads YFSETQ.

The genes are TRBV2 and TRBJ1-5; 9 bases are shared with TRBD1. The trim removed 6 bases at V and 0 bases at J, leaving 6 bases unmatched. The CDR3 consists of 16 residues. Germline V lookup: CDR1 SNHLY, CDR2 FYNNEI. CDR3 DNA: TGTGCCAGCAGGAGACAGGGGGGGATTAGCAATCAGCCCCAGCATTTT. The encoded protein is CASRRQGGISNQPQHF.

Of note for this clone: The sample holds other DNA sequences that translate to the same CDR3. V and J are TRBV5-1 and TRBJ1-1; possible D gene TRBD1, 6 bases. Trimming stripped 5 bases from V and 0 bases from J, with 8 bases between. The germline V gene has CDR1 SGHRS and CDR2 YFSETQ. This CDR3 has 13 amino acids. This chain's CDR3 is CASSGQMNTEAFF. The CDR3 bases are TGCGCCAGCAGTGGACAGATGAACACTGAAGCTTTCTTT.

This clone turned up a few times. This chain uses TRBV7-3 with TRBJ1-2; 10 bases fit TRBD1. Germline CDR1 reads SGHTA; CDR2 reads FQGTGA. The CDR3 sequence is 12 residues long. The trim removed 5 bases at V and 8 bases at J, leaving 2 bases unmatched. The CDR3 here is CASSPGQGGYTF. CDR3 in DNA: TGTGCCAGCAGCCCGGGACAGGGGGGCTACACCTTC.

This rearrangement joins TRBV5-1 to TRBJ2-5; D is undetermined. The V end lost 5 bases, the J end lost 5 bases, and 10 bases lay between the germline ends. Germline V lookup: CDR1 SGHRS, CDR2 YFSETQ. This CDR3 contains 12 residues. The DNA for the CDR3 is TGCGCCAGCAGACGCCGGCTGGAGACCCAGTACTTC. Its protein is CASRRRLETQYF.

The CDR3 coding sequence is TGCAGCGTTGGGGGACAGGGAATGACTAACTATGGCTACACCTTC. This translates into CSVGGQGMTNYGYTF. The rearrangement joins TRBV29-1 to TRBJ1-2; 9 nucleotides line up with TRBD1. CDR1 is SQVTM and CDR2 is ANQGSEA in the germline V gene. The V and J ends lost 4 bases and 0 bases, in that order; junction bases with no gene match: 6. This CDR3 is built from 15 residues.

The chain carries TRBV29-1 and TRBJ1-1; a possible D gene is TRBD1 (5 bases). The germline gives CDR1 SQVTM, CDR2 ANQGSEA. There are 14 residues in the CDR3. Trimming took 4 bases from V and 3 from J, leaving 15 bases between them. The CDR3 DNA reads as TGCAGCGTTGGGCAGGGCTTGGGGGACACTGAAGCTTTCTTT. It translates to CSVGQGLGDTEAFF.

The chain uses TRBV27 and TRBJ2-5; 10 positions match TRBD1. The trim removed 3 bases at V and 3 bases at J, leaving 1 base unmatched. This CDR3 is 14 amino acids long. Germline V CDR1 and CDR2: MNHEY, SMNVEV (reference sequence). The chain's CDR3 is CASSLGQGKETQYF. CDR3 nucleotides: TGTGCCAGCAGTTTGGGACAGGGGAAAGAGACCCAGTACTTC.

J is TRBJ2-5 and V is TRBV30; D remains unclear. CDR1 and CDR2 (germline): GTSNPN, SVGIG (reference sequence). The V gene lost 3 bases and the J gene lost 5 bases, with 7 bases spanning the gap. This CDR3 contains 11 residues. The CDR3 is CAWSLKETQYF. CDR3 bases: TGTGCCTGGAGCCTAAAGGAGACCCAGTACTTC.

The chain employs TRBV25-1 and TRBJ1-5; maybe TRBD1 (6 bases). This CDR3 comprises 13 residues. Trimming stripped 8 bases from V and 3 bases from J, with 11 bases between. CDR1 is MGHDK and CDR2 is SYGVNS in the germline V gene. The CDR3 loop reads CASGTGNNQPQHF. The CDR3, as DNA: TGTGCCAGCGGAACAGGGAACAATCAGCCCCAGCATTTT.

This chain links TRBV29-1 with TRBJ2-6; 12 bases match TRBD2. Germline CDR1 reads SQVTM; CDR2 reads ANQGSEA. The CDR3 covers 16 residues. J was trimmed by 0 bases and V by 6 bases; bases with no gene match: 3. Written as DNA, the CDR3 is TGCAGCGTGACTAGCGGGGGCCTCTCTGGGGCCAACGTCCTGACTTTC. Translation: CSVTSGGLSGANVLTF.

The V and J genes are TRBV7-9 and TRBJ1-2; D may be TRBD1 (6 bases). CDR1 is SEHNR, CDR2 FQNEAQ, per germline (reference sequence). Deletions cut 6 bases from V and 6 bases from J, with 23 bases between. This CDR3 is 16 amino acids long. DNA for the CDR3: TGTGCCAGCAGTCCAAAGGGGGGGCTCAATACCGATGGCTACACCTTC. Translated, it gives CASSPKGGLNTDGYTF.

This clone was seen only a few times. This rearrangement joins TRBV5-6 to TRBJ1-2; the D gene is possibly TRBD1 (5 bases). In germline, CDR1 is SGHDT, CDR2 YYEEEE. The ends were cut back, 1 base at V and 6 bases at J, with 13 bases in the middle. This CDR3 has 14 residues. In nucleotides, the CDR3 is TGTGCCAGCAGCTTGAAGACAGACAAGGATGGCTACACCTTC. It codes for CASSLKTDKDGYTF.